This T cell receptor (beta chain) comes out of a study of glioma-infiltrating T cells after dendritic cell vaccination. Overall study context: Patients had newly diagnosed or recurrent glioblastoma and received dendritic cell vaccines. Dendritic cell vaccine was injected intradermally three times, biweekly.

The CDR3 is made up of 15 amino acids. J was trimmed by 3 bases and V by 3 bases; bases with no gene match: 4. Per the germline V gene, CDR1 is KGHSH and CDR2 is LQKENI. TCRB CDR3 was amplified from 2 ug genomic DNA or less. Profiling relied on immunoSEQ multiplex PCR, and the TCRdb table lists in-frame clones only, not all of them. The data contain about 92,000 clones, more than 75% of them seen just once; the ten biggest clones take up approximately 14%. The rearrangement joins TRBV18 to TRBJ2-7; 11 bases line up with TRBD1. This TCR was recovered from a human donor with glioblastoma. This specimen consisted of blood, obtained before dendritic cell vaccination. The CDR3 DNA is TGTGCCAGCTCACCGGGACAGGGGGGCTACTACGAGCAGTACTTC. Its protein is CASSPGQGGYYEQYF.